This T cell receptor (beta chain) was sequenced during a study of beta chain features in type 1 diabetes. General observations from the study: Among all four CD4+ subsets, Type 1 diabetes patients had TCRB CDR3s that were moderately but significantly shorter.

As regards this clone: The antigen remains unidentified.

CDR1 and CDR2 (germline): MDHEN, SYDVKM. The CDR3 spans 16 residues. V was trimmed by 5 bases and J by 1 base, leaving 16 bases between them. The study reverse transcribed the entire isolated RNA, so it sequenced expressed TCRB transcripts. Sequenced by immunoSEQ multiplex PCR; TCRdb stores in-frame clones only, minus some. Of more than 55,000 clones in the sample, approximately 52% are singletons; the top ten hold 2% to 3%. Sequencing was performed on Tregs from blood. V and J are TRBV28 and TRBJ2-3; the D gene is possibly TRBD1 (6 bases). The TCR sequence derives from a woman aged 40 to 50 with type 1 diabetes. The CDR3 reads CASSPFQAGGTDTQYF. As DNA, the CDR3 is TGTGCCAGCAGTCCCTTTCAGGCAGGGGGCACAGATACGCAGTATTTT. Variable domain in full (rest from reference TRBV28 and TRBJ2-3): DVKVTQSSRYLVKRTGEKVFLECVQDMDHENMFWYRQDPGLGLRLIYFSYDVKMKEKGDIPEGYSVSREKKERFSLILESASTNQTSMYLCASSPFQAGGTDTQYFGPGTRLTVL.